One and the same sample provided the 30 T cell receptor beta chains below, sequenced in a study of monozygotic twins with inflammatory bowel disease. No DNA is given; TCRdb re-called the 5' RACE reads and lists each CDR3 protein once. The sample holds fewer than 550,000 distinct CDR3 sequences. The material sequenced was blood. Source of these receptors: a human donor with ulcerative colitis or Crohn's disease, or a healthy co-twin of an affected twin (not recorded which).

The CDR3 protein is CASSLALGFSDQPQHF. The V gene is TRBV7-2, the J gene TRBJ1-5. The germline V gene has CDR1 SGHTA and CDR2 FQGNSA. This CDR3 is built from 16 residues.

The J gene is TRBJ2-1, the V gene TRBV4-3; TCRdb calls TRBD2, which cannot be checked without DNA. The germline V gene encodes CDR1 LGHNA and CDR2 YSLEER. This CDR3 has 16 residues. The CDR3 protein is CASSQETSRPGNEQFF.

The genes are TRBV29-1 and TRBJ1-1. The CDR3 spans 11 residues. In germline, CDR1 is SQVTM, CDR2 ANQGSEA. The CDR3 spells CSVAPNTEAFF. The full variable domain, with the rest looked up from reference TRBV29-1 and TRBJ1-1, is SAVISQKPSRDICQRGTSLTIQCQVDSQVTMMFWYRQQPGQSLTLIATANQGSEATYESGFVIDKFPISRPNLTFSTLTVSNMSPEDSSIYLCSVAPNTEAFFGQGTRLTVV.

The chain employs TRBV4-1 and TRBJ1-2; the D call from TCRdb, TRBD1, cannot be confirmed without DNA. This CDR3 region has 16 residues. The germline V gene encodes CDR1 MGHRA and CDR2 YSYEKL. The CDR3 reads CASSLEGQGANYGYTF.

The rearrangement joins TRBV20-1 to TRBJ1-5. This CDR3 region has 14 residues. Germline assignment: CDR1 DFQATT and CDR2 SNEGSKA (reference sequence). The CDR3 is CSARSFRSNQPQHF.

The chain is built from TRBV7-2 and TRBJ1-1; TCRdb selects TRBD1, and the lack of DNA leaves this call unchecked. The CDR3 is made up of 15 amino acids. Germline loops: CDR1 SGHTA, CDR2 FQGNSA. The chain's CDR3 is CASSLGGRVNTEAFF.

The chain carries TRBV20-1 and TRBJ2-3; TCRdb proposes TRBD2, but this gene call is untestable without DNA. Per the germline V gene, CDR1 is DFQATT and CDR2 is SNEGSKA (reference sequence). This CDR3 contains 15 residues. Here the CDR3 reads CSARVVAGDADTQYF.

The V call is TRBV12-3 or TRBV12-4, the J call TRBJ1-2. The CDR3 spans 15 residues. Here the CDR3 reads CASSKMRQAFYGYTF.

The rearrangement links TRBV5-1 to TRBJ2-5; without DNA, the TCRdb call of TRBD1 cannot be checked. The CDR3 contains 16 residues. Germline CDR1 reads SGHRS; CDR2 reads YFSETQ. Here the CDR3 reads CASSSDRTGGSETQYF.

This rearrangement joins TRBV9 to TRBJ1-4; absent DNA, TCRdb's TRBD1 call cannot be checked. Germline CDR1 SGDLS, CDR2 YYNGEE. This CDR3 contains 16 residues. The CDR3 is CASSASRQTTNEKLFF.

J is TRBJ2-2 and V is TRBV20-1; the D call from TCRdb, TRBD1, cannot be confirmed without DNA. The CDR3 is 15 amino acids. The germline V gene has CDR1 DFQATT and CDR2 SNEGSKA (reference sequence). CDR3 sequence: CSAIWGGGFTGELFF.

The chain carries TRBV6-2 or TRBV6-3 and TRBJ2-1; TCRdb designates TRBD2, a call that cannot be tested without DNA. Germline V gives CDR1 MNHEY, CDR2 SVGEGT. The CDR3 has 19 amino acids. The CDR3 loop reads CASSSTGTSVISSYNEQFF.

CDR3 protein: CASSTLGTGGGETQYF. This rearrangement joins TRBV7-3 to TRBJ2-5; there is no DNA to check the TCRdb D call of TRBD1. The CDR3 has 16 residues. CDR1 is SGHTA and CDR2 is FQGTGA in the germline V gene.

The chain carries TRBV20-1 and TRBJ2-2; TCRdb calls TRBD2, which cannot be checked without DNA. The CDR3 is 14 residues long. Germline CDR1 reads DFQATT; CDR2 reads SNEGSKA (reference sequence). CDR3 in amino acids: CSVRRPGDTGELFF.

The CDR3 loop reads CASSSFGSYNEQFF. The V call is TRBV7-2, the J call TRBJ2-1. Germline V gives CDR1 SGHTA, CDR2 FQGNSA. The CDR3 consists of 14 residues.

This chain links TRBV4-1 with TRBJ2-2; TCRdb's assignment of TRBD1 cannot be checked, as there is no DNA. From germline, CDR1 is MGHRA and CDR2 YSYEKL. The CDR3 sequence is 17 residues long. This CDR3 is CASSPLGQGLRVGELFF.

The chain is built from TRBV5-1 and TRBJ2-3; TCRdb's assignment of TRBD2 cannot be checked, as there is no DNA. The CDR3 spans 17 residues. Germline V gene lookup returns CDR1 SGHRS and CDR2 YFSETQ. CDR3 sequence: CASSPTRTLGVTDTQYF.

The chain couples TRBV30 to TRBJ2-7. Germline CDR1 and CDR2: GTSNPN and SVGIG (reference sequence). The CDR3 sequence is 12 residues long. This CDR3 reads CAWSTGPYEQYF.

The V gene is TRBV2, the J gene TRBJ1-1; TCRdb gives TRBD1 as the D gene, but with no DNA this cannot be confirmed. The CDR3 spans 17 residues. Germline-derived CDR1 and CDR2 are SNHLY and FYNNEI. CDR3 in amino acids: CASRATGERGSDTEAFF.

The chain is built from TRBV11-1 and TRBJ2-2; with no DNA, the TCRdb D assignment of TRBD2 cannot be verified. Germline V gene data show CDR1 as SGHAT and CDR2 as FQDESV (reference sequence). The CDR3 is made up of 18 amino acids. CDR3 protein: CASSLARGLAVNTGELFF. The full variable domain, completed using reference TRBV11-1 and TRBJ2-2, is EAEVAQSPRYKITEKSQAVAFWCDPISGHATLYWYRQILGQGPELLVQFQDESVVDDSQLPKDRFSAERLKGVDSTLKIQPAELGDSAMYLCASSLARGLAVNTGELFFGEGSRLTVL.

V usage is TRBV7-3 and J usage is TRBJ2-2; TCRdb names TRBD1, which stays unverified in the absence of DNA. Germline V gene sequence: CDR1 SGHTA, CDR2 FQGTGA. This CDR3 comprises 15 residues. The CDR3 sequence is CASSLGAGNTGELLF.

The chain uses TRBV28 and TRBJ2-3; TCRdb lists TRBD1, though no DNA is available to test this call. The CDR3 runs to 19 residues. Germline CDR1 MDHEN, CDR2 SYDVKM. The CDR3 region is CASSFPRDRGPASTDTQYF. The complete variable domain, with remaining parts taken from reference TRBV28 and TRBJ2-3, reads DVKVTQSSRYLVKRTGEKVFLECVQDMDHENMFWYRQDPGLGLRLIYFSYDVKMKEKGDIPEGYSVSREKKERFSLILESASTNQTSMYLCASSFPRDRGPASTDTQYFGPGTRLTVL.

The CDR3 spells CAWSVPPGSTWLFF. The chain carries TRBV30 and TRBJ1-4. The CDR3 is made up of 14 amino acids. The germline V gene encodes CDR1 GTSNPN and CDR2 SVGIG (reference sequence).

The V call is TRBV7-6, the J call TRBJ1-4. Germline V gene data show CDR1 as SGHVS and CDR2 as FNYEAQ. This CDR3 contains 13 residues. Here the CDR3 reads CASSLRQFKKLFF.

The gene calls are TRBV20-1 and TRBJ2-1. CDR3 length: 14 residues. The V gene's germline CDR1 is DFQATT and CDR2 SNEGSKA (reference sequence). CDR3 residues: CSATWLNSYNEQFF.

This rearrangement joins TRBV20-1 to TRBJ1-2; TCRdb selects TRBD1, and the lack of DNA leaves this call unchecked. There are 17 residues in the CDR3. CDR1 and CDR2 (germline): DFQATT, SNEGSKA (reference sequence). The CDR3 protein is CSARDLRWTGSNYGYTF.

This chain uses TRBV20-1 with TRBJ2-6; with no DNA, the TCRdb D assignment of TRBD1 cannot be verified. Germline CDR1 reads DFQATT; CDR2 reads SNEGSKA (reference sequence). The CDR3 runs to 18 residues. Here the CDR3 reads CSARDYRSKSSGANVLTF.

This chain links TRBV6-5 with TRBJ2-7; without DNA, the TCRdb call of TRBD1 cannot be checked. Germline CDR1 reads MNHEY; CDR2 reads SVGAGI. The CDR3 loop spans 17 amino acids. The CDR3 region is CASSYRSGGLSSYEQYF.

The chain combines TRBV3-1 with TRBJ1-2. This CDR3 contains 14 residues. Looked up from germline, CDR1 is LGHDT and CDR2 is YNNKEL (reference sequence). The CDR3 region is CASSQTTFLYGYTF. The full variable domain, its missing parts supplied by reference TRBV3-1 and TRBJ1-2, is DTAVSQTPKYLVTQMGNDKSIKCEQNLGHDTMYWYKQDSKKFLKIMFSYNNKELIINETVPNRFSPKSPDKAHLNLHINSLELGDSAVYFCASSQTTFLYGYTFGSGTRLTVV.

The chain has TRBV12-3 or TRBV12-4 and TRBJ2-7. This CDR3 is built from 12 residues. The chain's CDR3 is CASRVNSYEQYF.